This T cell receptor (beta chain) is drawn from a study of beta chain features in type 1 diabetes. As for the study in general: The number of sorted cells examined across all samples was under 140,000,000.

The V and J ends lost 4 bases and 5 bases, in that order; junction bases with no gene match: 5. Germline CDR1 is MNHNS and CDR2 is SASEGT. This CDR3 comprises 14 residues. Findings and caveats of the study: Across all four CD4+ subsets, people with type 1 diabetes showed modestly shorter TCRB CDR3s.

This clone came up a few times. Its specificity is unknown. Every isolated RNA sample was fully reverse transcribed, so sequencing captured expressed TCRB transcripts. Produced via immunoSEQ multiplex PCR; TCRdb's table is partial and in-frame only. The repertoire includes 130,000 or so clones, 9% to 10% of them detected once, and around 0.65% sits in the top ten. The sequenced sample was central memory CD4+ T cells from blood. The sequence derives from a middle-aged woman in good health. The chain couples TRBV6-1 to TRBJ1-3; 7 bases map to TRBD1. Here the CDR3 DNA reads TGTGCCAGCAGTGCAGACAGGGTTCGAAACACCATATATTTT. Translation gives CASSADRVRNTIYF.